Each of the 15 T cell receptor beta chains below was sequenced from the same sample in a study of blood T cell repertoires in COVID-19. Here immunoSEQ multiplex PCR was the method, and the copy in TCRdb shows in-frame clones only, minus some. The sample consists of some 70,000 clones, around 91% of them appearing once. Sequenced material: peripheral blood. These receptors all stem from a man over 45 with COVID-19, enrolled during active disease.

This clone was detected once. The chain carries TRBV19 and TRBJ1-1; 8 nucleotides line up with TRBD1. In germline, CDR1 is LNHDA, CDR2 SQIVND (reference sequence). The CDR3 is made up of 13 amino acids. J gave up 9 bases and V 10 bases, and 13 bases lay outside the gene matches. CDR3 residues: CATKQGGLSKAFF. The CDR3 DNA follows: TGTGCCACCAAACAGGGGGGTTTATCTAAAGCTTTCTTT.

The V call is TRBV7-2, the J call TRBJ2-3; tentatively, D is TRBD2 (6 bases). Trimming took off 1 base at V and 0 bases at J, with 11 bases between the two ends. Germline V lookup: CDR1 SGHTA, CDR2 FQGNSA. There are 16 residues in the CDR3. In DNA, the CDR3 is TGTGCCAGCAGCTTAGGGTGGCGGGATAGCACAGATACGCAGTATTTT. Its protein is CASSLGWRDSTDTQYF.

The chain combines TRBV9 with TRBJ2-5, with 8 bases lining up with TRBD1. CDR1 and CDR2 from the germline V gene are SGDLS and YYNGEE. The J segment lost 4 bases and the V segment lost 4 bases, leaving 6 bases of the junction unmatched. This CDR3 region has 14 residues. In DNA, the CDR3 is TGTGCCAGCAGCCCCCCTGACAGGGGAGAGACCCAGTACTTC. This encodes CASSPPDRGETQYF.

The chain couples TRBV2 to TRBJ2-7; 7 bases align to TRBD1. Germline V gives CDR1 SNHLY, CDR2 FYNNEI. J lost 3 bases, V lost 4 bases, and 6 bases had no gene match. The CDR3 consists of 14 residues. The CDR3 is CASSARDRSYEQYF. The CDR3, as DNA: TGTGCCAGCAGTGCCCGGGACAGAAGCTACGAGCAGTACTTC.

This clone appeared a single time. V gene TRBV18 combines with J gene TRBJ1-1, with no clear D. Germline loops: CDR1 KGHSH, CDR2 LQKENI. With 1 base removed from V and 6 bases from J, the gap between germline ends came to 12 bases. There are 14 residues in the CDR3. CDR3 protein: CASSPLTSAAEAFF. Written as DNA, the CDR3 is TGTGCCAGCTCACCACTAACATCGGCGGCTGAAGCTTTCTTT.

The chain combines TRBV20-1 with TRBJ1-1; perhaps TRBD1 as D (6 bases). CDR3 size: 14 residues. With 3 bases removed from V and 5 bases from J, the gap between germline ends came to 16 bases. Germline values: CDR1 DFQATT, CDR2 SNEGSKA (reference sequence). The DNA of the CDR3 is TGCAGTGCTAGTAATCGGATTAGGGGGACTGAAGCTTTCTTT. Protein: CSASNRIRGTEAFF.

This rearrangement joins TRBV19 to TRBJ2-7; D ambiguous. Germline lookup yields CDR1 LNHDA and CDR2 SQIVND (reference sequence). The length of the CDR3 is 14 residues. The V and J ends lost 1 base and 0 bases respectively, with 7 bases between them. CDR3 region: CASSIVAASYEQYF. DNA for the CDR3: TGTGCCAGTAGTATAGTAGCAGCCTCCTACGAGCAGTACTTC.

The CDR3 reads CASSLVREDEKLFF. The CDR3 nucleotides read TGTGCCAGCAGCTTAGTCAGGGAGGATGAAAAACTGTTTTTT. The chain joins TRBV7-2 to TRBJ1-4; TRBD1 is a possible D gene (5 bases). The germline V gene encodes CDR1 SGHTA and CDR2 FQGNSA. There are 14 residues in the CDR3. Trimming shortened V by 1 base and J by 6 bases, and 9 bases separated the two germline ends.

V gene TRBV18 combines with J gene TRBJ2-3; 9 nucleotides match TRBD1. The CDR3 is 19 residues long. V dropped 1 base and J dropped 7; count of bases not matched to a gene: 18. Germline CDR1 and CDR2: KGHSH and LQKENI. The CDR3 region has the DNA TGTGCCAGCTCACCACTCAGGCTGACAGGGGGAAGTGAGGGAAATACGCAGTATTTT. Translation: CASSPLRLTGGSEGNTQYF.

This clone occurred a few times. The chain combines TRBV5-4 with TRBJ2-5; 9 bases agree with TRBD2. The CDR3 extends over 13 amino acids. Germline loops: CDR1 SGHNT, CDR2 YYREEE (reference sequence). The V gene end was trimmed by 4 bases and the J gene end by 5 bases; junction bases not matched to a gene: 3. The CDR3 here is CASSGREGETQYF. The CDR3 DNA sequence: TGTGCCAGCAGCGGGCGGGAGGGCGAGACCCAGTACTTC.

The chain joins TRBV4-2 to TRBJ2-7, with 7 nucleotides matching TRBD2. Germline V gene sequence: CDR1 LGHNA, CDR2 YNFKEQ. The CDR3 is made up of 15 amino acids. After removal of 0 bases from V and 2 bases from J, the junction contained 4 bases not matched to a gene. CDR3: CASSQEAGVAYEQYF. The CDR3, as DNA: TGTGCCAGCAGCCAAGAGGCGGGAGTTGCCTACGAGCAGTACTTC.

This clone was seen a handful of times. This chain uses TRBV28 with TRBJ2-2, with D unresolved. The V gene lost 7 bases and the J gene lost 4 bases, with 16 bases spanning the gap. The CDR3 has 15 residues. Germline assignment: CDR1 MDHEN and CDR2 SYDVKM. This CDR3 is CASIKASRTTGELFF. CDR3 coding DNA: TGTGCCAGCATCAAAGCGAGCCGCACCACCGGGGAGCTGTTTTTT.

Comment on this clone: The limits of the CDR3 on the DNA are not certain, so only TCRdb's listed CDR3 is given. The rearrangement joins TRBV27 to TRBJ2-5; the D call of TRBD2 is as the table states it, not checked on the DNA. From germline, CDR1 is MNHEY and CDR2 SMNVEV (reference sequence). The CDR3 is made up of 17 amino acids, end residues included. CDR3: CASSFGAGTSGKETQYF.

The CDR3 DNA is TGTGCCAGCAGGCGACTAGCGGAGAGCTCCTACGAGCAGTACTTC. As protein: CASRRLAESSYEQYF. V and J are TRBV27 and TRBJ2-7; 9 bases map to TRBD2. CDR3 length: 15 amino acids. Germline V lookup: CDR1 MNHEY, CDR2 SMNVEV (reference sequence). J gave up 0 bases and V 6 bases, and 6 bases lay outside the gene matches.

The chain carries TRBV10-3 and TRBJ2-1; TRBD2 might be the D (5 bases). With 6 bases removed from V and 2 bases from J, the gap between germline ends came to 17 bases. The CDR3 loop spans 16 amino acids. Germline CDR1 reads ENHRY; CDR2 reads SYGVKD. In nucleotides, the CDR3 is TGTGCCATCAGGAGGCGGGCGGGTAGGGCCTACAATGAGCAGTTCTTC. It codes for CAIRRRAGRAYNEQFF.